A single sample is the source of the 21 T cell receptor beta chains below, sequenced in a study of blood T cell repertoires in COVID-19 (dated by TCRdb to the early 2020s). The library was generated by the immunoSEQ multiplex PCR assay. TCRdb carries this immuneACCESS record with in-frame sequences only. Its versions omit some clonotypes, under half of them owing to an unresolved V gene in the studies checked, with the rest unexplained. The sample has over 80,000 clones on record, approximately 85% of them singletons. Approximately 18% of the sample belongs to the ten largest clones. Sequenced input: peripheral blood. The receptors were sampled from an elderly woman with active or convalescent COVID-19.

This CDR3 reads CASSEGQSNYGYTF. The CDR3 nucleotides are TGTGCCAGCAGCGAGGGACAGAGTAACTATGGCTACACCTTC. The rearrangement uses TRBV5-4 and TRBJ1-2; 7 bases match TRBD1. V lost 4 bases and J lost 1; bases outside the gene matches: 4. The CDR3 has 14 amino acids. Germline values: CDR1 SGHNT, CDR2 YYREEE (reference sequence).

This clone was found a few times. The chain has TRBV10-3 and TRBJ1-2; 9 bases are shared with TRBD1. Germline CDR1 ENHRY, CDR2 SYGVKD. CDR3 size: 15 residues. V lost 2 bases, J lost 8 bases, and 9 bases stayed unmatched. This CDR3 reads CAISEPGTGKDGYTF. As DNA, the CDR3 is TGTGCCATCAGTGAGCCCGGGACAGGGAAAGACGGCTACACCTTC.

V gene TRBV4-1 combines with J gene TRBJ1-5; D gene uncertain. The V end lost 0 bases, the J end lost 3 bases, and 9 bases lay between the germline ends. The V gene's germline CDR1 is MGHRA and CDR2 YSYEKL. This CDR3 is 15 amino acids long. The CDR3 coding sequence is TGCGCCAGCAGCCAAGATAGCAGTTTCAATCAGCCCCAGCATTTT. Translation: CASSQDSSFNQPQHF.

The chain has TRBV2 and TRBJ2-1, with a tentative D call TRBD2 (6 bases). The CDR3 length is 16 residues. Trimming stripped 4 bases from V and 3 bases from J, with 16 bases between. The germline V gene encodes CDR1 SNHLY and CDR2 FYNNEI. The CDR3 bases are TGTGCCAGCAGTGTCTGGCGGGACTCAAGCTACAATGAGCAGTTCTTC. This translates into CASSVWRDSSYNEQFF.

This clone was observed a few times. The chain joins TRBV2 to TRBJ1-5, with D perhaps TRBD1 (5 bases). The CDR3 runs 15 residues. V dropped 2 bases and J dropped 5 bases, with 13 bases sitting between them. Per germline, CDR1 SNHLY and CDR2 FYNNEI. CDR3 in DNA: TGTGCCAGCAGTGAATTGGGGGGAAGGTATCAGCCCCAGCATTTT. Translated: CASSELGGRYQPQHF.

The chain combines TRBV7-2 with TRBJ2-3, with 11 bases fitting TRBD2. The CDR3 runs to 16 residues. In germline, CDR1 is SGHTA, CDR2 FQGNSA. The V gene end was trimmed by 4 bases and the J gene end by 2 bases; junction bases not matched to a gene: 5. The CDR3 protein is CASSSQGLAVTDTQYF. For the CDR3, the DNA is TGTGCCAGCAGCTCCCAGGGACTAGCGGTCACAGATACGCAGTATTTT.

This clone occurred once. This chain connects TRBV7-9 to TRBJ2-7, with D perhaps TRBD2 (5 bases). This CDR3 comprises 13 residues. V lost 4 bases and J 1 base, leaving 8 bases between the germline ends. Germline CDR1 is SEHNR and CDR2 is FQNEAQ (reference sequence). The DNA for the CDR3 is TGTGCCAGCAGCTACGGGGTTTCCTACGAGCAGTACTTC. Protein product: CASSYGVSYEQYF.

V is TRBV27 and J is TRBJ2-7; TRBD1 matches 7 bases. After removal of 8 bases from V and 3 bases from J, the junction contained 10 bases not matched to a gene. CDR1 MNHEY and CDR2 SMNVEV come from the germline V gene (reference sequence). This CDR3 region has 14 residues. CDR3 region: CASGRTGGHYEQYF. In nucleotides, the CDR3 is TGTGCCAGCGGCCGGACAGGCGGCCACTACGAGCAGTACTTC.

The CDR3 DNA sequence: TGCGCCAGCAGCTCCGGACTAGAGGGGAACAATGAGCAGTTCTTC. Its translation: CASSSGLEGNNEQFF. The genes are TRBV5-1 and TRBJ2-1; 7 positions agree with TRBD2. The germline CDR1 and CDR2 sequences are SGHRS and YFSETQ. The CDR3 extends over 15 amino acids. V trimming: 3 bases; J trimming: 5 bases; junction bases outside the gene matches: 8.

The V gene is TRBV14, the J gene TRBJ2-2, with D possibly matching TRBD1 (6 bases). CDR1 SGHDN and CDR2 FVKESK come from the germline V gene. V was pared by 3 bases and J by 5 bases, with 10 bases between. This CDR3 spans 14 amino acids. DNA of the CDR3: TGTGCCAGCAGCCAGGTTCAGGGGACCGGGGAGCTGTTTTTT. Protein sequence: CASSQVQGTGELFF. Filled out from reference TRBV14 and TRBJ2-2, the complete variable domain reads EAGVTQFPSHSVIEKGQTVTLRCDPISGHDNLYWYRRVMGKEIKFLLHFVKESKQDESGMPNNRFLAERTGGTYSTLKVQPAELEDSGVYFCASSQVQGTGELFFGEGSRLTVL.

This chain connects TRBV5-1 to TRBJ2-1; D uncertain. CDR1 is SGHRS, CDR2 YFSETQ, per germline. The CDR3 covers 13 residues. Between the trimmed V and J ends, which lost 4 bases and 3 bases, there was a span of 8 bases. The CDR3 DNA reads as TGCGCCAGCAGCGTTTCTCTCTACAATGAGCAGTTCTTC. Residues: CASSVSLYNEQFF.

The chain joins TRBV5-6 to TRBJ1-6, with TRBD1 identical over 7 bases. Germline trimming cut 5 bases from V and 4 bases from J; bases unmatched to any gene: 6. CDR1 and CDR2 from the germline V gene are SGHDT and YYEEEE. The CDR3 runs 15 residues. CDR3 sequence: CASRYTGEYNSPLHF. DNA for the CDR3: TGTGCCAGCAGATATACAGGGGAATATAATTCACCCCTCCACTTT.

This clone has a handful of counts. This chain links TRBV5-4 with TRBJ1-1, with TRBD1 identical over 9 bases. The CDR3 is made up of 17 amino acids. Germline loops: CDR1 SGHNT, CDR2 YYREEE (reference sequence). After removal of 4 bases from V and 3 bases from J, the junction contained 13 bases not matched to a gene. For the CDR3, the DNA is TGTGCCAGCAGCCCCGGTGCCTTTAGGACAGGGGACACTGAAGCTTTCTTT. Protein: CASSPGAFRTGDTEAFF.

A single count supports this clone. The chain couples TRBV27 to TRBJ1-4; D ambiguous. CDR1 is MNHEY, CDR2 SMNVEV, per germline (reference sequence). The CDR3 contains 14 residues. V lost 3 bases to trimming and J lost 6 bases, with 11 bases between them. DNA for the CDR3: TGTGCCAGCAGTTTCTTGCCCGGGGATGAAAAACTGTTTTTT. It encodes CASSFLPGDEKLFF.

This chain joins TRBV15 and TRBJ2-2, with D perhaps TRBD2 (6 bases). Germline CDR1 is LNHNV and CDR2 is YYDKDF (reference sequence). Trimming took off 6 bases at V and 5 bases at J, with 13 bases between the two ends. The CDR3 length is 14 residues. Here the CDR3 DNA reads TGTGCCACCAGAGGGACTGGGAGGACCGGGGAGCTGTTTTTT. It specifies CATRGTGRTGELFF.

The chain employs TRBV19 and TRBJ2-1; 7 bases are a match to TRBD1. CDR3 size: 14 residues. The germline CDR1 and CDR2 sequences are LNHDA and SQIVND (reference sequence). J gave up 4 bases and V 4 bases, and 4 bases lay outside the gene matches. CDR3 in amino acids: CASSKPGQYNEQFF. Here the CDR3 DNA reads TGTGCCAGTAGTAAACCGGGACAGTACAATGAGCAGTTCTTC.

The count of this clone is one. The chain recombines TRBV7-2 with TRBJ1-1; D might be TRBD1 (5 bases). This CDR3 comprises 17 residues. Trimming stripped 1 base from V and 1 base from J, with 16 bases between. Germline V gives CDR1 SGHTA, CDR2 FQGNSA. The CDR3 DNA is TGTGCCAGCAGCTTAGATTTCGCTCGGCAGGGGAACACTGAAGCTTTCTTT. Its translation is CASSLDFARQGNTEAFF.

This chain uses TRBV5-4 with TRBJ1-1, with a weak D call TRBD1 (5 bases). The length of the CDR3 is 14 residues. Trimming removed 5 bases at V and 4 bases at J, with 15 bases between. Germline V gives CDR1 SGHNT, CDR2 YYREEE (reference sequence). CDR3 sequence (DNA): TGTGCCAGCAGGCTCAGGGCAGGCGGCACTGAAGCTTTCTTT. Translation: CASRLRAGGTEAFF.

The chain joins TRBV20-1 to TRBJ2-5; D is ambiguous. Trimming stripped 7 bases from V and 0 bases from J, with 6 bases between. The CDR3 contains 11 residues. Germline V gene lookup returns CDR1 DFQATT and CDR2 SNEGSKA (reference sequence). This CDR3 reads CSGGNQETQYF. The CDR3 DNA reads TGCAGTGGAGGAAACCAAGAGACCCAGTACTTC.

The chain recombines TRBV19 with TRBJ1-2, with D unclear. Trimming pared 1 base from V and 4 bases from J, leaving 13 bases between. The CDR3 runs 15 residues. Germline CDR1 reads LNHDA; CDR2 reads SQIVND (reference sequence). CDR3 sequence: CASSIVGSSSYGYTF. The CDR3 DNA sequence: TGTGCCAGTAGTATAGTTGGCAGTTCCTCCTATGGCTACACCTTC.

V gene TRBV19 combines with J gene TRBJ1-6; 7 bases are a match to TRBD1. CDR1 LNHDA and CDR2 SQIVND come from the germline V gene (reference sequence). Losses at the gene ends were 4 bases for V and 7 bases for J; bases not matched to a gene: 10. CDR3 length equals 16 residues. CDR3 region: CASSTPQGNRNSPLHF. The CDR3 DNA sequence: TGTGCCAGTAGTACCCCACAGGGGAATCGGAATTCACCCCTCCACTTT.